These T cell receptor beta chains were read from a single sample in a study of shared clonotypes between healthy human individuals. The repertoire was sequenced with immunoSEQ multiplex PCR; TCRdb's copy has only in-frame clones and lacks some. This sample yields about 2.4 million clones, of which approximately 93% are seen a single time; 0.36% belongs to the top ten. The sequenced material came from naive CD4+ T cells from PBMCs. These receptor sequences come from a young man in good health. Some clones in this sample may be carry-over from other donors' samples. Each CDR3 is given without its conserved first and last residue. Fields, in order: V gene, J gene, CDR3 protein.

TRBV12-5	TRBJ2-7	ASGLAPGLANTYEQY
TRBV30	TRBJ2-7	AWTYRGSRSYEQY
TRBV5-1	TRBJ1-2	ASSRTQNYGYT
TRBV7-9	TRBJ2-3	ASSLADGRDTQY
TRBV10-3	TRBJ1-1	AINLGSRIGRNTEAF
TRBV7-6	TRBJ1-2	ASSPGTEANYGYT
TRBV28	TRBJ1-3	ASSRPVQVAINTIY
TRBV29-1	TRBJ2-2	SVVTSLGELF
TRBV5-1	TRBJ2-1	ASSYGREGNNEQF
TRBV15	TRBJ2-3	ATSRDLASGSTDTQY
TRBV7-2	TRBJ2-7	ASSLSRGEYEQY
TRBV9	TRBJ1-2	ASSAETASGYT
TRBV19	TRBJ2-7	ASSTLTSGSKYEQY
TRBV6-6	TRBJ1-1	ASSSNAGVTEAF
TRBV6-1	TRBJ2-5	ASRSGTVRWETQY
TRBV7-9	TRBJ1-1	ASSLAGYTEAF
TRBV7-9	TRBJ1-2	ASSPTGLVGYT
TRBV28	TRBJ2-1	ASMRGIWLSSYNEQF
TRBV15	TRBJ2-5	ATSRDLGLAGPQETQY
TRBV28	TRBJ2-1	ASSLGDSSYNEQF
TRBV28	TRBJ1-5	ASSLVGTASNQPQH
TRBV5-1	TRBJ2-1	ASTNLISGSANEQF
TRBV18	TRBJ2-1	ASSPTGRDNNEQF
TRBV28	TRBJ1-2	ASENTGRGTSDYGYT
TRBV2	TRBJ2-5	ASSARAGVRETQY
TRBV10-2	TRBJ2-2	ASRTGTGTGELF
TRBV6-6	TRBJ1-5	ASSQFRVSNQPQH
TRBV2	TRBJ2-7	ASSGRASGTPEQY